The present T cell receptor (beta chain) was sequenced within a study of neurological immune-mediated disorders. TCRdb used MiXCR to reprocess the 5' RACE reads, holding one entry per CDR3 protein. This table has some 34,000 distinct CDR3 sequences, roughly 1.6% appearing once. The V end was cut by 2 bases, the J end by 4 bases, with 6 bases between. CDR3 length: 13 residues. Germline V gene data show CDR1 as SGHTA and CDR2 as FQGNSA. At least ten counts were recorded for this clonotype. The clonotype was recovered from a woman aged 25 to 45 with multiple sclerosis. Material for sequencing was PBMCs. The chain couples TRBV7-2 to TRBJ2-1; D is unclear. CDR3 coding DNA: TGTGCCAGCAGCTTACAACAATACAATGAGCAGTTCTTC. Protein sequence: CASSLQQYNEQFF.